This T cell receptor (beta chain) was captured by sequencing in a study of shared clonotypes between healthy human individuals (dated by TCRdb to the early 2020s). Regarding the study in general: The cohort included three men and two women between 18 and 49 years of age. For each donor, CD4 naive and CD4 memory were each run on three plates, CD8 naive on two plates, and CD8 memory on one plate. Each donor's leukapheresis produced roughly between roughly 0.85 and 9 billion PBMCs. Libraries were prepared and TCR repertoires were sequenced by different laboratories using diverse techniques, in order to increase sequencing depth and limit assay-specific biases. The study deeply sequenced blood TCR repertoires of several healthy adults to estimate repertoire size and the extent of clonotype sharing between individuals.

In regard to this clone: Its antigen is still unknown. Base qualities are not at hand, and no much larger clone is one base apart.

TCR CDR3 regions were amplified from genomic DNA by multiplex PCR using the deep immunoSEQ assay. Genomic DNA extracted from each cell subset was distributed evenly over all wells of several immunoSEQ 96-well plates, and each plate served as one replicate. Each replicate PCR for sorted subsets received around 0.2 ug genomic DNA, equal to around 32,000 T cell genomes. The purified libraries were quantified using a Qubit 3.0 fluorometer, sized with a Bioanalyzer 2100, and then quantified again using the KAPA Library Quantification kit. Each immunoSEQ 96-well plate was sequenced on its own single-read 150-cycle Illumina NextSeq 550 flow cell. In the authors' own workflow: The immunoSEQ output contained only junctional sequences without quality scores, so filtering could not match that applied to full-length reads. Sequences were annotated with PyIR, a Python wrapper for IgBLAST v1.9, using IMGT germline references to assign V/J genes and CDR3. Any read was removed if the V/J assignment was weak (E-value above 1e-6), the CDR3 was missing, or the read contained stop codons, out-of-frame junctions, or ambiguous translated residues. V3J clonotypes were defined by identical inferred V gene, J gene, and CDR3 amino acid sequence. Percentage overlap between repertoires was computed as shared unique clonotypes divided by the size of the smaller repertoire. Three approaches were used to assess repertoire richness: RTK rarefaction, the Chao1 estimator, and Recon v2.1 estimates of unobserved clonotypes. Generation probabilities were computed with OLGA for all TCRbeta clonotypes obtained by the gDNA method from a handful of donors. The immuneACCESS repertoire file appears here via TCRdb, limited to in-frame rearrangements. These files lack a portion of the clones; in checked studies, under half of the deficit traces to unresolved V genes, and the cause of the others is not known. V and J calls plus clone size are reproduced from that table; the DNA served to infer D and trimming. This sample has around 1.1 million clones in its table, and 60% to 80% of those were observed once. The ten largest clones represent roughly 0.9% of the sample.

From the germline V gene (reference sequence), CDR1 is GTSNPN and CDR2 is SVGIG. From cysteine to phenylalanine, the CDR3 is 15 amino acids long. Of all the DNA, just the CDR3 is kept, 45 bases in frame from base 1. The junction carries 14 bases between V and J, which are trimmed by 7 bases and 1 base respectively. Study-wide findings and limitations: Naive subsets generally had larger estimated clonotype richness than memory subsets did. When a handful of donors were compared, the shared fraction of clonotypes was 5% to 6.5% for naive CD4, 3.5% for naive CD8, 2% to 2.5% for memory CD4, and roughly 0.43% for memory CD8. Based on pairwise subsampling, the degree of clonotype sharing among donors was expected to be affected by sequencing depth. Rarefaction of sorted-subset datasets indicated incomplete sequencing despite the large sequencing depth. Compared with non-shared clonotypes, the clonotypes found in all four sorted-subset donors had higher generation probabilities. Sampling was limited to blood, and TCR repertoires in tissue likely differ from TCR repertoires in blood. The small number of donors limited the genetic and exposure-history diversity represented.

Healthy HIV-negative adults with no recently reported acute infections or vaccinations were included as donors. All donors were Caucasian adults living in Nashville, Tennessee, USA. Magnetic negative selection was used to enrich CD4+ T cells, after which naive cells were positively selected on CD45RA and the negative fraction became the memory subset. After blood collection by leukapheresis, PBMCs were isolated using Ficoll-Histopaque density gradient centrifugation and then cryopreserved in the vapor phase of liquid nitrogen. Analytical flow cytometry was used to check the purity and quantity of every magnetically sorted T cell population. From each sorted fraction, genomic DNA was isolated and quantified by UV absorbance on a Nanodrop 2000c.

The source is a man younger than 30 in good health. Some clones in this sample may be carry-over from other donors' samples. Material for sequencing was memory CD4+ T cells from PBMCs. The cell subset or site label here, explained by the study, means: CD45RA-negative fraction. The chain uses TRBV30 and TRBJ2-6; possibly the D gene is TRBD1, per 6 matching bases. CDR3 loop: CASGGPISGANVLTF. The DNA sequence follows: TGTGCCTCTGGGGGCCCTATATCTGGGGCCAACGTCCTGACTTTC.